A selection of T cell receptor beta chains follows, all from one sample in a study of shared clonotypes between healthy human individuals. The data were produced by immunoSEQ multiplex PCR, yet TCRdb's version contains in-frame clones alone and is incomplete. The data hold approximately 2.4 million clones, with 95% observed a single time. Sequences were obtained from naive CD4+ T cells sorted from blood. These receptors all come from a man aged 18 to 29 in good health. The CDR3 runs from the conserved cysteine through the conserved F or W. A D gene is named only where the DNA matches it firmly. For some rows the clone size is stated as once, few or many, or as a class when expanded; others skip it.

v_call	d_call	j_call	clone_size	cdr3_length	cdr3_nt	cdr3_aa
TRBV30	.	TRBJ2-7	once	15	TGTGCCTGGAGTGTACGGGCAGGGGCGAGGTACGAGCAGTACTTC	CAWSVRAGARYEQYF
TRBV6-1	TRBD1	TRBJ2-3	.	14	TGTGCCAGCAGTGATCGACAGGGGGGAGATACGCAGTATTTT	CASSDRQGGDTQYF
TRBV28	.	TRBJ2-4	.	19	TGTGCCAGCAGTTTTCCCGAGGAGGTATCGGGCTTTGCCAAAAACATTCAGTACTTC	CASSFPEEVSGFAKNIQYF
TRBV4-1	TRBD1	TRBJ2-5	once	13	TGCGCCAGCAGCCGGACAGGGGGAGAGACCCAGTACTTC	CASSRTGGETQYF
TRBV6-1	TRBD1	TRBJ2-4	once	13	TGTGCCAGCAGACTCCGGACAGGGAACATTCAGTACTTC	CASRLRTGNIQYF
TRBV7-2	.	TRBJ2-1	.	15	TGTGCCAGCAGCTTAGATCGGGCCTCGTGGAATGAGCAGTTCTTC	CASSLDRASWNEQFF
TRBV5-8	.	TRBJ1-5	.	13	TGTGCCAGCAGCCCTCCCTCGAATCAGCCCCAGCATTTT	CASSPPSNQPQHF
TRBV6-5	TRBD1	TRBJ1-6	.	13	TGTGCCAGCAGTCAGGACAGGGGATCACCCCTCCACTTT	CASSQDRGSPLHF
TRBV10-2	TRBD1	TRBJ2-3	.	16	TGCGCCAGCAGCTCTTTGTCCCGGGACAGTCCCTATACGCAGTATTTT	CASSSLSRDSPYTQYF
TRBV7-2	.	TRBJ1-5	few	13	TGTGCCAGCAGCTTAGTACACAATCAGCCCCAGCATTTT	CASSLVHNQPQHF
TRBV5-1	.	TRBJ2-7	.	12	TGCGCCAGTGGGACCAACTCCTACGAGCAGTACTTC	CASGTNSYEQYF
TRBV6-5	.	TRBJ1-2	.	13	TGTGCCAGCAGGCTGGGGAGTTTGTATGGCTACACCTTC	CASRLGSLYGYTF
TRBV12-5	TRBD1	TRBJ1-5	.	21	TGTGCTAGTGCCTCTACAACAAAATTCGACAGGGGAGAAGGGAGCAATCAGCCCCAGCATTTT	CASASTTKFDRGEGSNQPQHF
TRBV9	.	TRBJ2-3	.	14	TGTGCCAGCAGCGTAGCTGGAAGCACAGATACGCAGTATTTT	CASSVAGSTDTQYF
TRBV11-2	.	TRBJ2-1	.	11	TGTGCCAGCAGCTACGGGACTCAGCAGTTCTTC	CASSYGTQQFF
TRBV2	.	TRBJ2-6	.	16	TGTGCCAGCAGGCAGCAGGGCAGCTCTGGGGCCAACGTCCTGACTTTC	CASRQQGSSGANVLTF
TRBV7-9	.	TRBJ2-1	.	15	TGTGCCAGCAGCTTAGGCGTCGACTCCTACAATGAGCAGTTCTTC	CASSLGVDSYNEQFF
TRBV2	TRBD2	TRBJ2-7	once	15	TGTGCCAGCAGTCAACTAGCGGGTCCTTCCTACGAGCAGTACTTC	CASSQLAGPSYEQYF
TRBV5-1	.	TRBJ2-2	.	16	TGCGCCAGCAGCTTGGTAGGGGGAGCAGTCACCGGGGAGCTGTTTTTT	CASSLVGGAVTGELFF
TRBV27	.	TRBJ2-7	.	14	TGTGCCAGCAGTGCTTCGGGGCACCCCTACGAGCAGTACTTC	CASSASGHPYEQYF
TRBV11-3	TRBD2	TRBJ2-1	.	18	TGTGCCAGCAGCCCGGGACTAGCGGGGGGGCTGGCCTACAATGAGCAGTTCTTC	CASSPGLAGGLAYNEQFF
TRBV11-2	.	TRBJ2-3	.	15	TGTGCCAGCAGCTTAGACTCCCGAAGCACAGATACGCAGTATTTT	CASSLDSRSTDTQYF
TRBV7-9	.	TRBJ2-3	.	17	TGTGCCAGCAGCCAATCCGCCGCTAGCCGAAGCACAGATACGCAGTATTTT	CASSQSAASRSTDTQYF
TRBV6-6	.	TRBJ2-7	.	14	TGTGCCAGCAGCTCGGAGATGAAAGACTACGAGCAGTACTTC	CASSSEMKDYEQYF
TRBV7-9	.	TRBJ2-5	.	11	TGTGCCAGCAGCTTTTATGAGACCCAGTACTTC	CASSFYETQYF
TRBV7-2	TRBD2	TRBJ2-3	.	19	TGTGCCAGCAGATCTTTCGCCCTAGCGGGGGGTGCTAGCACAGATACGCAGTATTTT	CASRSFALAGGASTDTQYF
TRBV6-1	.	TRBJ2-5	.	10	TGTGCCAGCTTCTTGGGGACCCAGTACTTC	CASFLGTQYF
TRBV29-1	TRBD2	TRBJ2-3	.	15	TGCAGCGGCGAAGCGGGACTAGCGGTGACAGATACGCAGTATTTT	CSGEAGLAVTDTQYF
TRBV30	.	TRBJ2-5	.	14	TGTGCCTGGAGCGGGGACACCCGAGGAGAGACCCAGTACTTC	CAWSGDTRGETQYF